This TCR beta chain was recovered during a study of T cells in Graves' hyperthyroidism and ophthalmopathy. RNA transcripts were the template for amplifying TCR beta CDR3 regions. Researchers ran a first-round RT-PCR on the TCR CDR3 using the HTBI primer set. In TCRdb, the multiplex PCR reads were re-called with MiXCR into one record per CDR3 protein. The top ten clones hold roughly 30% of a sample with about 640,000 distinct CDR3 sequences, roughly 20% of them seen once. Study results and limitations: Ophthalmopathy was told apart from stable hyperthyroidism by a 13 V-J model.

Comment on this clonotype: The antigen is undetermined.

The specimen sequenced was blood. This receptor was taken from a man under 40 with Graves' ophthalmopathy.

The CDR3 reads CASSLNTVGGTDTQYF. The CDR3 DNA sequence: TGCGCCAGCAGCTTGAACACGGTAGGGGGGACAGATACGCAGTATTTT. The V gene is TRBV5-1, the J gene TRBJ2-3; D may match TRBD1 or TRBD2 (6 bases each). The CDR3 extends over 16 amino acids. V was pared by 1 base and J by 3 bases, with 15 bases between. Germline-derived CDR1 and CDR2 are SGHRS and YFSETQ. Complete variable domain (other parts from reference TRBV5-1 and TRBJ2-3): KAGVTQTPRYLIKTRGQQVTLSCSPISGHRSVSWYQQTPGQGLQFLFEYFSETQRNKGNFPGRFSGRQFSNSRSEMNVSTLELGDSALYLCASSLNTVGGTDTQYFGPGTRLTVL.